The 7 T cell receptor beta chains given below trace back to one sample, sequenced in a study of CD8 T cells in Susac syndrome. Random hexamers were used to reverse transcribe the RNA input (about 0.5 to 1 ug). TCRdb re-derived calls from the immunoSEQ multiplex PCR reads in MiXCR, one entry per CDR3 protein. The repertoire includes 350,000 to 550,000 distinct CDR3 sequences, 75% to 90% of them detected once, and 0.09% to 0.15% sits in the top ten. Sequencing was carried out using CD8+ T cells from PBMCs. These receptors came from a human donor with multiple sclerosis.

This chain uses TRBV19 with TRBJ1-2; possibly TRBD1 for D (5 bases). The CDR3 is 15 residues long. The V end lost 4 bases, the J end lost 3 bases, and 15 bases lay between the germline ends. CDR1 is LNHDA, CDR2 SQIVND, per germline (reference sequence). CDR3 DNA sequence: TGTGCCAGTAGTACGCCCCCCCAGGGAGACTATGGCTACACCTTC. Translation: CASSTPPQGDYGYTF.

This clonotype was seen only a few times. This chain uses TRBV4-1 with TRBJ2-7; D possibly corresponds to TRBD1 (5 bases). The CDR3 has 16 residues. Germline CDR1 reads MGHRA; CDR2 reads YSYEKL. V gave up 4 bases and J gave up 0 bases, with 16 bases separating them. CDR3 amino acids: CASSREPGHYSYEQYF. Written as DNA, the CDR3 is TGCGCCAGCAGCCGAGAGCCAGGACATTACTCCTACGAGCAGTACTTC.

The chain links TRBV20-1 to TRBJ2-7; TRBD1 or TRBD2 may be the D gene (5 bases each). Trimming took 0 bases from V and 3 from J, leaving 9 bases between them. Germline CDR1 reads DFQATT; CDR2 reads SNEGSKA (reference sequence). This CDR3 spans 13 amino acids. CDR3 DNA: TGCAGTGCTAGAGATTCTGGGGGCTACGAGCAGTACTTC. Translation gives CSARDSGGYEQYF.

The chain is built from TRBV5-6 and TRBJ2-7, with unresolved D. CDR3 length: 14 residues. Trimming shortened V by 0 bases and J by 3 bases, and 10 bases separated the two germline ends. Germline assignment: CDR1 SGHDT and CDR2 YYEEEE. The CDR3 loop reads CASSLGGPDYEQYF. CDR3 sequence (DNA): TGTGCCAGCAGCTTGGGCGGACCCGACTACGAGCAGTACTTC.

J is TRBJ2-7 and V is TRBV4-1; 7 positions agree with TRBD1. Trimming at V came to 3 bases and at J to 3 bases, leaving 5 bases not matched to a gene. Looked up from germline, CDR1 is MGHRA and CDR2 is YSYEKL. CDR3 length: 14 residues. DNA for the CDR3: TGCGCCAGCAGCCATGGGGACAGCTTCTACGAGCAGTACTTC. It codes for CASSHGDSFYEQYF.

The chain uses TRBV12-3 or TRBV12-4 and TRBJ2-1, with a possible D match to TRBD2 (5 bases). The CDR3 spans 15 residues. With 6 bases removed from V and 2 bases from J, the gap between germline ends came to 14 bases. The CDR3 DNA is TGTGCCAGCAGAAGAGGGCCCTACGCCTACAATGAGCAGTTCTTC. It is translated as CASRRGPYAYNEQFF.

V usage is TRBV6-1 and J usage is TRBJ2-2; weak D call: TRBD2 (5 bases). This CDR3 spans 15 amino acids. Trimming shortened V by 2 bases and J by 1 base, and 8 bases separated the two germline ends. Per germline, CDR1 MNHNS and CDR2 SASEGT. The CDR3 bases are TGTGCCAGCAGTGAAACCGCGGGGAACACCGGGGAGCTGTTTTTT. This gives the protein CASSETAGNTGELFF.